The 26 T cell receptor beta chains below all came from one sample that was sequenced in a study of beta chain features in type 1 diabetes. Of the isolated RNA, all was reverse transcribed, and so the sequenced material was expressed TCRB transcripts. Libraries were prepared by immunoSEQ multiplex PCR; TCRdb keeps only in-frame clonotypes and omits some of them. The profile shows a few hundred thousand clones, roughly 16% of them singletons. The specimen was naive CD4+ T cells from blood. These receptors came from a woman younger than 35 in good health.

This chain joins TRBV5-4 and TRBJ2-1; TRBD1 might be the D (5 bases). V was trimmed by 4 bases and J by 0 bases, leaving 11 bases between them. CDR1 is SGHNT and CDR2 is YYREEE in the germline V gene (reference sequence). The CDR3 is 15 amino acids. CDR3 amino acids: CASSLDTFSYNEQFF. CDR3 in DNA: TGTGCCAGCAGCCTGGACACCTTCTCCTACAATGAGCAGTTCTTC. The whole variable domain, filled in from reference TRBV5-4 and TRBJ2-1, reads ETGVTQSPTHLIKTRGQQVTLRCSSQSGHNTVSWYQQALGQGPQFIFQYYREEENGRGNFPPRFSGLQFPNYSSELNVNALELDDSALYLCASSLDTFSYNEQFFGPGTRLTVL.

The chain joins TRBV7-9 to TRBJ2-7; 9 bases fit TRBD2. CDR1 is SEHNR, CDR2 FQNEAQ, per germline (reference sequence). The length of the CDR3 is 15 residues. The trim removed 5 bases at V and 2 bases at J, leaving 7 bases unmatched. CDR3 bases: TGTGCCAGCAGCCCCGTTGCGGGAGGGACCTACGAGCAGTACTTC. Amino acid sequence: CASSPVAGGTYEQYF.

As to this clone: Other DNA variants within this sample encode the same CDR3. CDR3 coding DNA: TGCGCCAGCAGCTTAGCGGGAGGGGAGACCCAGTACTTC. This sequence encodes CASSLAGGETQYF. V and J are TRBV5-1 and TRBJ2-5, with 10 nucleotides matching TRBD2. Germline assignment: CDR1 SGHRS and CDR2 YFSETQ. This CDR3 is 13 amino acids long. V lost 2 bases, J lost 5 bases, and 0 bases stayed unmatched.

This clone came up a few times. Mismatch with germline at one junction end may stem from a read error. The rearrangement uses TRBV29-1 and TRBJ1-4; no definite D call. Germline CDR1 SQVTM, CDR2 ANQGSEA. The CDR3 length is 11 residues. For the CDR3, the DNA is TGTGTGGGCTTATCTAATGAAAAACTGTTTTTT. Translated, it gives CVGLSNEKLFF. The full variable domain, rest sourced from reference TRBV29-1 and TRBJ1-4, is SAVISQKPSRDICQRGTSLTIQCQVDSQVTMMFWYRQQPGQSLTLIATANQGSEATYESGFVIDKFPISRPNLTFSTLTVSNMSPEDSSIYLCVGLSNEKLFFGSGTQLSVL.

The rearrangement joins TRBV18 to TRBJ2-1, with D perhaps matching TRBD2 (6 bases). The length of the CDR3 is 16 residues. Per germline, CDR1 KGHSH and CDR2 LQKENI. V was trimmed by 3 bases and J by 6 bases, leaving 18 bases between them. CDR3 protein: CASSPLELAIFNEQFF. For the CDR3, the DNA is TGTGCCAGCTCACCTTTAGAACTAGCTATCTTCAATGAGCAGTTCTTC. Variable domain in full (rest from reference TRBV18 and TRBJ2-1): NAGVMQNPRHLVRRRGQEARLRCSPMKGHSHVYWYRQLPEEGLKFMVYLQKENIIDESGMPKERFSAEFPKEGPSILRIQQVVRGDSAAYFCASSPLELAIFNEQFFGPGTRLTVL.

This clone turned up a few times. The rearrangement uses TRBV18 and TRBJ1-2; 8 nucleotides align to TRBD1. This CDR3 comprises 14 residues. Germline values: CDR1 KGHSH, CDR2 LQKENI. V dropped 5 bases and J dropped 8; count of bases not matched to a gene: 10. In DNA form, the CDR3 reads TGTGCCAGCTCAGATGACAGGGGCTTTCTGGGCTACACCTTC. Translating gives CASSDDRGFLGYTF.

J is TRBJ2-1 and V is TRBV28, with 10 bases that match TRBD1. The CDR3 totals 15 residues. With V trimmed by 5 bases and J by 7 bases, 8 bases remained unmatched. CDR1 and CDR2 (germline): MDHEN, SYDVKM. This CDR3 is CASSPGTGVLNEQFF. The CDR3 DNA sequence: TGTGCCAGCAGTCCCGGGACAGGGGTTTTAAATGAGCAGTTCTTC.

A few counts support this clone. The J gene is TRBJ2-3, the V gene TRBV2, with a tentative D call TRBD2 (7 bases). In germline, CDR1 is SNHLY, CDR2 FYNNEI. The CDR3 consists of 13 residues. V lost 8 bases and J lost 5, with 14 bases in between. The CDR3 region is CASGGGGLDTQYF. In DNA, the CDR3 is TGTGCCAGCGGGGGCGGGGGTTTAGATACGCAGTATTTT.

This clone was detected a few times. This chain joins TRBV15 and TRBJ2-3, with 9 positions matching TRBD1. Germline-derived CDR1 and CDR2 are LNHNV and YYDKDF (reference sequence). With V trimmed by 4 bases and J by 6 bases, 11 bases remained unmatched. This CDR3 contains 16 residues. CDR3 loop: CATSNRPGTGSDTQYF. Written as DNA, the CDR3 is TGTGCCACCAGCAACCGTCCGGGGACAGGGTCCGATACGCAGTATTTT.

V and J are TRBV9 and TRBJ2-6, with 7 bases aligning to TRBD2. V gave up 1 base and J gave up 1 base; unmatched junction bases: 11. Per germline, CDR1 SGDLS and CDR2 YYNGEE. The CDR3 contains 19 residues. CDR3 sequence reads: CASSVTTSLGSSGANVLTF. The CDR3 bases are TGTGCCAGCAGCGTAACGACTAGCTTAGGATCTTCTGGGGCCAACGTCCTGACTTTC.

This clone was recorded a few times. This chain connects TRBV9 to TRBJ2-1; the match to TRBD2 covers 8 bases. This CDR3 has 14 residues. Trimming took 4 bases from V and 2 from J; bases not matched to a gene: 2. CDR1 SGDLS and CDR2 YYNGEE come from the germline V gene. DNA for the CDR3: TGTGCCAGCAGCACGGGACTAGCCTACAATGAGCAGTTCTTC. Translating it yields CASSTGLAYNEQFF.

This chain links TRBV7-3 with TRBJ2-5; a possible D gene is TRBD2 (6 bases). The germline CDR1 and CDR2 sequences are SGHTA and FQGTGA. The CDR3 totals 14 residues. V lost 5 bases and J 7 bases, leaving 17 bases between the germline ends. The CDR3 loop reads CASSAGLSPGTQYF. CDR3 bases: TGTGCCAGCAGCGCGGGACTTTCTCCGGGGACCCAGTACTTC.

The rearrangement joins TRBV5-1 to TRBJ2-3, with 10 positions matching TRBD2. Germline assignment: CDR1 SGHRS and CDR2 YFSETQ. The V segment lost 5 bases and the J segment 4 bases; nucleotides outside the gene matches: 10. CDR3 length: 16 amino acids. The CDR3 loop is CASSFRASGSPDTQYF. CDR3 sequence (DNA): TGCGCCAGCAGTTTTCGGGCTAGCGGGAGCCCAGATACGCAGTATTTT.

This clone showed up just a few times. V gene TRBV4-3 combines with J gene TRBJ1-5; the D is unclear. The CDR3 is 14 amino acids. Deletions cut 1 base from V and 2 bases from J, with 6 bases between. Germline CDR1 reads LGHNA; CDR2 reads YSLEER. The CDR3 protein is CASSQGQGNQPQHF. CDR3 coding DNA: TGCGCCAGCAGCCAAGGGCAGGGCAATCAGCCCCAGCATTTT.

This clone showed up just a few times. In nucleotides, the CDR3 is TGCGCCAGCAGCTTGGGGGGCCCCAACTATGGCTACACCTTC. Translation gives CASSLGGPNYGYTF. This chain connects TRBV5-1 to TRBJ1-2; D perhaps matches TRBD1 (5 bases). CDR3 length equals 14 residues. Trimming took off 0 bases at V and 2 bases at J, with 8 bases between the two ends. Germline V gene data show CDR1 as SGHRS and CDR2 as YFSETQ.

In DNA, the CDR3 is TGTGCCTGGAGTGTAAACAGGGATCAGCCCCAGCATTTT. Translation: CAWSVNRDQPQHF. The V gene is TRBV30, the J gene TRBJ1-5, with D perhaps TRBD1 (6 bases). CDR3 length equals 13 residues. The ends were cut back, 0 bases at V and 5 bases at J, with 8 bases in the middle. Germline V gives CDR1 GTSNPN, CDR2 SVGIG (reference sequence).

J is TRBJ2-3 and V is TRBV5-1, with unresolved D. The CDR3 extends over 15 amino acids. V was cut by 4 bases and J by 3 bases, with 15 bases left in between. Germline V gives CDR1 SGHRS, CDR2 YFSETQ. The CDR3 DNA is TGCGCCAGCAGCCGAGATCAGGCAGAGACAGATACGCAGTATTTT. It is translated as CASSRDQAETDTQYF.

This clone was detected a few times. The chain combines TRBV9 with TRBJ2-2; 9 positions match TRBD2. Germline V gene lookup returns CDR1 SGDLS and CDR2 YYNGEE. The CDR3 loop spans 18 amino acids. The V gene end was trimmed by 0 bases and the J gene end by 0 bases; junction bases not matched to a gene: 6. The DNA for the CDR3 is TGTGCCAGCAGCGTAGTGGGTAGCGGGAGCGCGAACACCGGGGAGCTGTTTTTT. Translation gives CASSVVGSGSANTGELFF.

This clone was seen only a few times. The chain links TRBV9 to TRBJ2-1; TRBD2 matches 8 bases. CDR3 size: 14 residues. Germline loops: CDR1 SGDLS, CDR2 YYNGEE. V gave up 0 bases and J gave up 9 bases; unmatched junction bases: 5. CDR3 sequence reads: CASSVATSESEQFF. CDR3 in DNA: TGTGCCAGCAGCGTAGCGACTAGCGAGAGTGAGCAGTTCTTC.

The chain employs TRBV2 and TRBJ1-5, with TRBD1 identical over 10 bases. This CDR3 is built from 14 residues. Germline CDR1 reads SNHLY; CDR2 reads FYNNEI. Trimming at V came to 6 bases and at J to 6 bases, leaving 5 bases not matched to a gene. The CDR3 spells CASSPDRGPQPQHF. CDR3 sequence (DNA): TGTGCCAGCAGCCCCGACAGGGGGCCTCAGCCCCAGCATTTT.

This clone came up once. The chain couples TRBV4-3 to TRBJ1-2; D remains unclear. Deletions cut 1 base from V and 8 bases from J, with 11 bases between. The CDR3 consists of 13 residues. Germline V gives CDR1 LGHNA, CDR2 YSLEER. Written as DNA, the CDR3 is TGCGCCAGCAGCCAAGGAATAACTGAGGGCTACACCTTC. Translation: CASSQGITEGYTF.

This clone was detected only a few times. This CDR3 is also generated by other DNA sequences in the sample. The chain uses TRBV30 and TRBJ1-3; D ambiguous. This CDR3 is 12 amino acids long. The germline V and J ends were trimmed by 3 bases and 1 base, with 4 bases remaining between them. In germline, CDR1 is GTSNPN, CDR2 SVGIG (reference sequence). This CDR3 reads CAWSGSGNTIYF. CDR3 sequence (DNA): TGTGCCTGGAGCGGTTCTGGAAACACCATATATTTT.

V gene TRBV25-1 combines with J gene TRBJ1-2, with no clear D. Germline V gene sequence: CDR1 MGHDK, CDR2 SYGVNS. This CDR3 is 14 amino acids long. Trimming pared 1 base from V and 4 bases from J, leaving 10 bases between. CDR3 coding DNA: TGTGCCAGCAGTGAATTGGGCAGCCGCTATGGCTACACCTTC. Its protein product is CASSELGSRYGYTF.

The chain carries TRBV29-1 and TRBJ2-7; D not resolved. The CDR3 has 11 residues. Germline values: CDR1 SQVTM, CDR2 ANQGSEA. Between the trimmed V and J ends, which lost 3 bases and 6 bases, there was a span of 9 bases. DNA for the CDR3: TGCAGCGTTGATGATGGCCGCGAGCAGTACTTC. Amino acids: CSVDDGREQYF.

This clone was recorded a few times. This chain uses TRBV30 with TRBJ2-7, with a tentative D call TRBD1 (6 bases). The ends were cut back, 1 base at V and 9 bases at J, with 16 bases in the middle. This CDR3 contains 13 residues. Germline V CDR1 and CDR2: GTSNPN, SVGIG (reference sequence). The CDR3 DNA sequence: TGTGCCTGGAGTGCCCCAGGGGCCCCCGGGCAGTACTTC. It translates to CAWSAPGAPGQYF.

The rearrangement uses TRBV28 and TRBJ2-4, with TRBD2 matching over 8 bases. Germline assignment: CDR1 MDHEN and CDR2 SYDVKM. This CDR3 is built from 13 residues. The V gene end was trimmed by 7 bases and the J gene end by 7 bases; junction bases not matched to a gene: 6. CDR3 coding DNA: TGTGCCAGCACCCCGGGAGGGGTGAACATTCAGTACTTC. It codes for CASTPGGVNIQYF.